This T cell receptor beta chain came from a study of cytomegalovirus exposure and HLA in healthy donors. Study in general: Earlier sequencing of some 170 million T cells yielded approximately 120 million unique TCR beta sequences.

Primers for the PCR totalled 60 Vbeta and 13 Jbeta. Here immunoSEQ multiplex PCR was the method, and the copy in TCRdb shows in-frame clones only, minus some. The data show roughly 180,000 clones, roughly 86% seen once. V gave up 5 bases and J gave up 4 bases; unmatched junction bases: 5. CDR3 size: 14 residues. Germline-derived CDR1 and CDR2 are SEHNR and FQNEAQ (reference sequence). The receptor's source is a girl aged 5-17 years in good health and CMV-seropositive. Sequencing used PBMCs. V gene TRBV7-9 combines with J gene TRBJ1-1; TRBD1 matches at 9 bases. CDR3 sequence: CASSGGQGGTEAFF. CDR3 DNA: TGTGCCAGCAGCGGGGGACAGGGTGGCACTGAAGCTTTCTTT.